One and the same sample provided the 28 T cell receptor beta chains below, sequenced in a study of glioma-infiltrating T cells. Amplification of TCR alpha and beta CDR3 regions from RNA used iRepertoire nested multiplex PCR. TCRdb independently ran MiXCR on the multiplex PCR reads; one entry per CDR3 protein. The data hold some 90,000 distinct CDR3 sequences, with about 37% observed a single time. What was sequenced was glioma tissue, nonneoplastic brain tissue, or PBMCs (not recorded which). All receptors derive from a human donor with low-grade glioma or glioblastoma, undergoing nonglioma brain surgery, or in good health (not recorded which).

In this sample, this clonotype turned up many times. J is TRBJ1-5 and V is TRBV28, with 9 bases that match TRBD1. The trim removed 4 bases at V and 6 bases at J, leaving 4 bases unmatched. In germline, CDR1 is MDHEN, CDR2 SYDVKM. CDR3 length: 14 residues. CDR3 amino acids: CASSYTGGPQPQHF. The CDR3 DNA is TGTGCCAGCAGTTACACAGGGGGCCCTCAGCCCCAGCATTTT.

This clonotype appeared many times. The chain couples TRBV11-3 to TRBJ2-1; D ambiguous. The length of the CDR3 is 13 residues. Germline V lookup: CDR1 SGHNT, CDR2 YENEEA. Trimming took off 0 bases at V and 7 bases at J, with 7 bases between the two ends. CDR3 nucleotides: TGTGCCAGCAGCTTAGACCGGGTAAATGAGCAGTTCTTC. It translates to CASSLDRVNEQFF. The full variable domain, in which reference TRBV11-3 and TRBJ2-1 provide the parts outside the CDR3, is EAGVVQSPRYKIIEKKQPVAFWCNPISGHNTLYWYLQNLGQGPELLIRYENEEAVDDSQLPKDRFSAERLKGVDSTLKIQPAELGDSAVYLCASSLDRVNEQFFGPGTRLTVL.

This clonotype has ten or more counts. The CDR3 region is CASSQTGGNYGYTF. CDR3 DNA: TGTGCCAGCAGCCAAACAGGGGGCAACTATGGCTACACCTTC. The J gene is TRBJ1-2, the V gene TRBV14, with 9 nucleotides matching TRBD1. Trimming took 2 bases from V and 2 from J; bases not matched to a gene: 0. Germline values: CDR1 SGHDN, CDR2 FVKESK. CDR3 length: 14 residues.

Comments on this clonotype: One base away lies a much larger clone, so this may be a sequencing read error. The CDR3 coding sequence is TGTGCCGGCAGCAACACAGGGGTGAACACCGGGGAGCTGTTTTTT. Its protein product is CAGSNTGVNTGELFF. The rearrangement joins TRBV5-8 to TRBJ2-2; 7 positions agree with TRBD1. This CDR3 comprises 15 residues. From germline, CDR1 is SGHTS and CDR2 YDEGEE.

This clonotype was found many times. V gene TRBV4-2 combines with J gene TRBJ2-7, with 9 bases identical to TRBD2. The germline V gene has CDR1 LGHNA and CDR2 YNFKEQ. V dropped 4 bases and J dropped 1; count of bases not matched to a gene: 5. This CDR3 comprises 15 residues. The CDR3 protein is CASSRELAGSYEQYF. CDR3 DNA sequence: TGTGCCAGCAGCCGAGAACTAGCGGGTTCCTACGAGCAGTACTTC.

This clonotype was detected many times. The V gene is TRBV25-1, the J gene TRBJ1-3, with TRBD1 matching 8 bases. Trimming cost V 4 bases and J 3 bases; bases outside gene matches: 5. The CDR3 contains 15 residues. Looked up from germline, CDR1 is MGHDK and CDR2 is SYGVNS. The CDR3 loop reads CASSGGTGGGNTIYF. The DNA for the CDR3 is TGTGCCAGCAGTGGCGGGACAGGCGGTGGAAACACCATATATTTT.

This clonotype was observed a few times. CDR3 residues: CASSLAQQVSNEKLFF. CDR3 coding DNA: TGCGCCAGCAGCTTGGCCCAACAGGTTTCTAATGAAAAACTGTTTTTT. The rearrangement joins TRBV5-1 to TRBJ1-4, with D maybe TRBD1 (5 bases). The CDR3 runs 16 residues. V lost 0 bases and J 3 bases, leaving 12 bases between the germline ends. The germline CDR1 and CDR2 sequences are SGHRS and YFSETQ.

Details on this clonotype: One end of the junction fails to match germline, which may point to a read error. The chain combines TRBV18 with TRBJ2-7; D possibly corresponds to TRBD2 (5 bases). The CDR3 runs to 14 residues. From germline, CDR1 is KGHSH and CDR2 LQKENI. The DNA for the CDR3 is TGTGCTAGCTCCAAGGACTCGCCGGCTAATGAGCAGTACTTC. Translated, it gives CASSKDSPANEQYF.

At least ten counts were recorded for this clonotype. The chain carries TRBV4-1 and TRBJ1-5; D gene ambiguous. V shed 0 bases and J shed 8 bases, with 8 bases lying between them. Germline-derived CDR1 and CDR2 are MGHRA and YSYEKL. This CDR3 comprises 13 residues. CDR3 loop: CASSQDSDKPQHF. CDR3 DNA sequence: TGCGCCAGCAGCCAAGATTCGGATAAGCCCCAGCATTTT.

This clonotype was detected many times. This rearrangement joins TRBV19 to TRBJ2-3, with a possible D match to TRBD2 (5 bases). The V end lost 2 bases, the J end lost 2 bases, and 14 bases lay between the germline ends. Germline V gives CDR1 LNHDA, CDR2 SQIVND (reference sequence). The CDR3 has 16 residues. The CDR3 nucleotides read TGTGCCAGTAGTATACGGTCGAGCGGTATCACAGATACGCAGTATTTT. Encoded protein: CASSIRSSGITDTQYF.

This clonotype was counted ten times or more. This chain connects TRBV3-1 to TRBJ2-7; D is perhaps TRBD1 (6 bases). This CDR3 contains 13 residues. V was trimmed by 4 bases and J by 0 bases, leaving 7 bases between them. The germline CDR1 and CDR2 sequences are LGHDT and YNNKEL (reference sequence). CDR3 residues: CASSRQDSYEQYF. In nucleotides, the CDR3 is TGTGCCAGCAGCCGACAGGACTCCTACGAGCAGTACTTC.

This clonotype was counted at least ten times. The rearrangement links TRBV4-2 to TRBJ2-1; a possible D gene is TRBD1 (6 bases). The germline V gene has CDR1 LGHNA and CDR2 YNFKEQ. V was pared by 4 bases and J by 8 bases, with 12 bases between. The CDR3 contains 13 residues. The CDR3 here is CASSRGPTDEQFF. The CDR3 bases are TGTGCCAGCAGCCGGGGGCCCACGGATGAGCAGTTCTTC.

As concerns this clonotype: No conserved phenylalanine or tryptophan ends this CDR3, so it is likely a read error. The rearrangement links TRBV4-1 to TRBJ2-3; D not resolved. The CDR3 covers 15 residues. Germline loops: CDR1 MGHRA, CDR2 YSYEKL. V was clipped by 1 base and J by 0 bases, with 8 bases between them. The CDR3 region is CASSQVGGSTDTQYS. The DNA for the CDR3 is TGCGCCAGCAGCCAAGTTGGCGGTAGCACAGATACGCAGTATTCT.

There are many counts of this clonotype. The V call is TRBV25-1, the J call TRBJ2-1, with D perhaps TRBD1 (7 bases). The CDR3 is 17 residues long. CDR1 and CDR2 from the germline V gene are MGHDK and SYGVNS. The V end lost 4 bases, the J end lost 3 bases, and 19 bases lay between the germline ends. Here the CDR3 DNA reads TGTGCCAGCAGTGGGGGGGATACAGGGGTCCTCTACAATGAGCAGTTCTTC. Its translation is CASSGGDTGVLYNEQFF.

This sequence joins TRBV11-2 and TRBJ2-6; D not certain. The CDR3 sequence is 16 residues long. CDR1 SGHAT and CDR2 FQNNGV come from the germline V gene. Trimming took 6 bases from V and 0 from J, leaving 12 bases between them. Written as DNA, the CDR3 is TGTGCCAGCAGTTACACATGGACCTCTGGGGCCAACGTCCTGACTTTC. Translating gives CASSYTWTSGANVLTF.

In regard to this clonotype: Sequence at one end of the junction differs from germline and may be a read error. The rearrangement links TRBV27 to TRBJ2-1; D uncertain. Germline CDR1 MNHEY, CDR2 SMNVEV (reference sequence). The CDR3 length is 15 residues. CDR3 amino acids: CASGFRAIPYNERFF. CDR3 DNA: TGTGCCAGCGGTTTTAGGGCCATTCCGTACAATGAGCGGTTCTTC.

At least ten counts were recorded for this clonotype. The chain joins TRBV2 to TRBJ2-4; TRBD1 agrees at 9 bases. The trim removed 5 bases at V and 1 base at J, leaving 6 bases unmatched. Germline V gene lookup returns CDR1 SNHLY and CDR2 FYNNEI. This CDR3 has 16 amino acids. The CDR3 reads CASSYRGQEAKNIQYF. The CDR3 region has the DNA TGTGCCAGCAGTTACAGGGGGCAGGAGGCCAAAAACATTCAGTACTTC.

This clonotype was seen ten or more times. V gene TRBV20-1 combines with J gene TRBJ2-3; 12 nucleotides agree with TRBD2. CDR1 is DFQATT, CDR2 SNEGSKA, per germline (reference sequence). V shed 5 bases, J shed 3 bases, and the junction held 6 bases outside the gene matches. The CDR3 spans 15 residues. The CDR3 loop is CSALAGGPGTDTQYF. In DNA form, the CDR3 reads TGCAGTGCTCTAGCGGGAGGGCCGGGTACAGATACGCAGTATTTT.

In regard to this clonotype: This may be a read error: a much more frequent sequence differs by one nucleotide. V gene TRBV18 combines with J gene TRBJ2-5; the D is unclear. CDR3 length equals 13 residues. Germline CDR1 reads KGHSH; CDR2 reads LQKENI. Between the trimmed V and J ends, which lost 7 bases and 4 bases, there was a span of 13 bases. CDR3 coding DNA: TGTGCCAGCTTATTGTCAATGTTAGAGACCCAGTACTTC. Its translation is CASLLSMLETQYF.

This clonotype was recorded at least ten times. The chain links TRBV7-9 to TRBJ2-1, with TRBD1 matching 8 bases. The CDR3 is 15 residues long. The germline CDR1 and CDR2 sequences are SEHNR and FQNEAQ (reference sequence). Trimming cost V 5 bases and J 4 bases; bases outside gene matches: 7. The CDR3 protein is CASSERQGNYNEQFF. CDR3 coding DNA: TGTGCCAGCAGCGAAAGACAGGGGAATTACAATGAGCAGTTCTTC.

To note about this clonotype: The junction does not match germline at one end; this may be a read error. The chain joins TRBV4-1 to TRBJ2-1; D is possibly TRBD2 (6 bases). In germline, CDR1 is MGHRA, CDR2 YSYEKL. The CDR3 extends over 14 amino acids. In DNA form, the CDR3 reads TGCGCCATCAGCCAAGAGGGAGGATCCAATGCGCAGTTCTTC. Its translation: CAISQEGGSNAQFF.

Comment on this clonotype: Possible read error: a much larger clone is one base away. The chain uses TRBV14 and TRBJ2-7; D may correspond to TRBD1 or TRBD2 (5 bases each). CDR3 length equals 14 residues. The germline gives CDR1 SGHDN, CDR2 FVKESK. Trimming pared 4 bases from V and 3 bases from J, leaving 13 bases between. CDR3 coding DNA: TGTGCCAGCAGCCTGGAGACGGGGCACTACGAGCAGTACTTC. Translation gives CASSLETGHYEQYF. Full variable domain (missing parts from reference TRBV14 and TRBJ2-7): EAGVTQFPSHSVIEKGQTVTLRCDPISGHDNLYWYRRVMGKEIKFLLHFVKESKQDESGMPNNRFLAERTGGTYSTLKVQPAELEDSGVYFCASSLETGHYEQYFGPGTRLTVT.

In the case of this clonotype: With a much larger clone just one base away, this may be a read error. DNA for the CDR3: TGTTCCAGTAGTGGGAGGACAGAATCAGCGCAGTACTTC. Its translation: CSSSGRTESAQYF. The chain uses TRBV19 and TRBJ2-7; D is possibly TRBD1 or TRBD2 (6 bases each). The CDR3 is 13 amino acids. Per germline, CDR1 LNHDA and CDR2 SQIVND (reference sequence).

Concerning this clonotype: A much larger clone is a single base away; this may be a read error. DNA for the CDR3: TGCGCCAGCAGCTTGCCGGCGGGGACGCGATGGGATGAGCAGCTCTTC. Its protein product is CASSLPAGTRWDEQLF. V and J are TRBV5-1 and TRBJ2-1, with D possibly TRBD2 on 6 matching bases. Germline V CDR1 and CDR2: SGHRS, YFSETQ. The CDR3 consists of 16 residues.

This clonotype was recorded many times. This chain links TRBV19 with TRBJ1-2, with D perhaps TRBD1 (5 bases). The CDR3 is made up of 16 amino acids. Germline-derived CDR1 and CDR2 are LNHDA and SQIVND (reference sequence). V lost 3 bases to trimming and J lost 5 bases, with 19 bases between them. CDR3: CASSIIERQKPYGYTF. The CDR3 nucleotides are TGTGCCAGTAGTATCATTGAGCGACAGAAACCTTATGGCTACACCTTC.

With regard to this clonotype: Germline is not matched at one junction end, which may reflect a read error. This rearrangement joins TRBV2 to TRBJ2-3; the D is unclear. This CDR3 spans 13 amino acids. Germline V gene data show CDR1 as SNHLY and CDR2 as FYNNEI. Written as DNA, the CDR3 is TGTGCCAGCAGTAGAGGTCCGGAAGATACGCAGTACTTT. Its translation is CASSRGPEDTQYF.

In its sample, this clonotype was seen many times. The J gene is TRBJ1-5, the V gene TRBV7-2; D ambiguous. Germline-derived CDR1 and CDR2 are SGHTA and FQGNSA. This CDR3 comprises 15 residues. Trimming took off 0 bases at V and 4 bases at J, with 10 bases between the two ends. This CDR3 is CASSLAPAINQPQHF. The CDR3 DNA reads TGTGCCAGCAGCTTAGCCCCAGCGATAAATCAGCCCCAGCATTTT.

This clonotype was recorded at least ten times. The chain has TRBV20-1 and TRBJ2-5, with D possibly being TRBD1 (6 bases). CDR3 length: 14 residues. V lost 2 bases and J 0 bases, leaving 10 bases between the germline ends. Per germline, CDR1 DFQATT and CDR2 SNEGSKA (reference sequence). CDR3: CSARIQGYQETQYF. Here the CDR3 DNA reads TGCAGTGCTAGAATACAGGGATACCAAGAGACCCAGTACTTC.